What follows are 14 T cell receptor beta chains derived from one specimen sequenced in a study of cytomegalovirus exposure and HLA in healthy donors. Amplification used 60 Vbeta primers and 13 Jbeta primers. Profiled with immunoSEQ multiplex PCR; TCRdb holds only in-frame clones, not every one. The sample comprises 140,000 to 150,000 clones, about 82% of which are singletons, and less than 4% rests with the top ten. Sequenced sample: PBMCs. Receptor source: a male donor in good health and CMV-seronegative.

This clone was picked up one time. The chain is built from TRBV11-2 and TRBJ2-7; 8 bases match TRBD2. J gave up 0 bases and V 5 bases, and 6 bases lay outside the gene matches. This CDR3 comprises 15 residues. Per germline, CDR1 SGHAT and CDR2 FQNNGV. The CDR3 bases are TGTGCCAGCAGCCCTAGCGGGCCCCGCTCCTACGAGCAGTACTTC. The encoded protein is CASSPSGPRSYEQYF.

The chain uses TRBV6-6 and TRBJ2-7; TRBD1 matches 7 bases. V shed 5 bases and J 3 bases; nucleotides not matched to a gene: 7. Per germline, CDR1 MNHNY and CDR2 SVGAGI (reference sequence). CDR3 length equals 14 residues. Here the CDR3 reads CASSKGAVYYEQYF. The CDR3 nucleotides are TGTGCCAGCAGTAAGGGGGCGGTCTACTACGAGCAGTACTTC.

This clone was seen only once. The chain uses TRBV9 and TRBJ2-5; 9 bases map to TRBD1. The CDR3 contains 15 residues. The V gene's germline CDR1 is SGDLS and CDR2 YYNGEE. Trimming removed 0 bases from V and 6 bases from J; junction bases left unmatched: 6. The CDR3 is CASSVESQGAKTQYF. The CDR3 nucleotides read TGTGCCAGCAGCGTAGAGTCACAGGGGGCCAAGACCCAGTACTTC.

The rearrangement joins TRBV11-3 to TRBJ2-7, with D possibly TRBD2 on 5 matching bases. The ends were cut back, 3 bases at V and 5 bases at J, with 5 bases in the middle. Per germline, CDR1 SGHNT and CDR2 YENEEA. This CDR3 is 11 amino acids long. CDR3 bases: TGTGCCAGCAGCTTCGGGGACGAGCAGTACTTC. Translating gives CASSFGDEQYF.

The chain combines TRBV11-3 with TRBJ2-2, with 14 bases that match TRBD2. From germline, CDR1 is SGHNT and CDR2 YENEEA. V dropped 4 bases and J dropped 1; count of bases not matched to a gene: 5. The CDR3 extends over 18 amino acids. The CDR3 reads CASSSAGLAGGNTGELFF. The CDR3, as DNA: TGTGCCAGCAGCTCCGCAGGACTAGCGGGAGGGAACACCGGGGAGCTGTTTTTT.

The chain recombines TRBV7-9 with TRBJ2-1; TRBD2 is a possible D gene (5 bases). Germline values: CDR1 SEHNR, CDR2 FQNEAQ (reference sequence). V was trimmed by 5 bases and J by 5 bases, leaving 25 bases between them. The CDR3 length is 18 residues. As DNA, the CDR3 is TGTGCCAGCAGCCCGGATGTAGGAGCGGCACTGATTAACAATGAGCAGTTCTTC. Translated: CASSPDVGAALINNEQFF. Supplemented by reference TRBV7-9 and TRBJ2-1, the full variable domain reads DTGVSQNPRHKITKRGQNVTFRCDPISEHNRLYWYRQTLGQGPEFLTYFQNEAQLEKSRLLSDRFSAERPKGSFSTLEIQRTEQGDSAMYLCASSPDVGAALINNEQFFGPGTRLTVL.

The chain carries TRBV6-5 and TRBJ2-3; no clear D gene. The germline V gene has CDR1 MNHEY and CDR2 SVGAGI. The V and J ends lost 2 bases and 4 bases respectively, with 13 bases between them. The CDR3 length is 15 residues. The CDR3 sequence: CASSYLIGAADTQYF. DNA of the CDR3: TGTGCCAGCAGTTACCTAATAGGAGCAGCAGATACGCAGTATTTT.

The chain is built from TRBV7-8 and TRBJ2-7; a weak D match, TRBD2 (6 bases). The CDR3 length is 15 residues. V was trimmed by 0 bases and J by 4 bases, leaving 13 bases between them. Looked up from germline, CDR1 is SGHVS and CDR2 is FQNEAQ. CDR3 in amino acids: CASSLARGQGYEQYF. In nucleotides, the CDR3 is TGTGCCAGCAGCTTAGCGCGGGGCCAGGGTTACGAGCAGTACTTC. Combining the CDR3 with reference TRBV7-8 and TRBJ2-7 gives the whole variable domain GAGVSQSPRYKVAKRGQDVALRCDPISGHVSLFWYQQALGQGPEFLTYFQNEAQLDKSGLPSDRFFAERPEGSVSTLKIQRTQQEDSAVYLCASSLARGQGYEQYFGPGTRLTVT.

The chain combines TRBV7-9 with TRBJ2-5; D perhaps matches TRBD2 (5 bases). Germline-derived CDR1 and CDR2 are SEHNR and FQNEAQ (reference sequence). Trimming pared 3 bases from V and 0 bases from J, leaving 17 bases between. CDR3 length equals 17 residues. The CDR3: CASSFSDWERNQETQYF. For the CDR3, the DNA is TGTGCCAGCAGCTTCTCGGACTGGGAGAGAAACCAAGAGACCCAGTACTTC.

This chain links TRBV7-3 with TRBJ1-1; D uncertain. V lost 0 bases and J lost 1, with 9 bases in between. The CDR3 sequence is 15 residues long. Germline V lookup: CDR1 SGHTA, CDR2 FQGTGA. The DNA of the CDR3 is TGTGCCAGCAGCTTAACGTTAGTAGAGAACACTGAAGCTTTCTTT. This codes for CASSLTLVENTEAFF.

J is TRBJ2-3 and V is TRBV9; 11 positions agree with TRBD2. V was clipped by 0 bases and J by 3 bases; unmatched bases: 6. The CDR3 length is 17 residues. Germline lookup yields CDR1 SGDLS and CDR2 YYNGEE. The CDR3 loop reads CASSVATSGSFTDTQYF. CDR3 DNA sequence: TGTGCCAGCAGCGTAGCAACTAGCGGGAGTTTTACAGATACGCAGTATTTT.

This clone was picked up a small number of times. The rearrangement joins TRBV28 to TRBJ2-5; 9 nucleotides match TRBD1. Judging by the DNA end, TRBJ2-7 fits better; the J call may be wrong. The CDR3 runs 16 residues. The germline V gene encodes CDR1 MDHEN and CDR2 SYDVKM. CDR3 protein: CASSLYGTGSSYEQYF. In DNA, the CDR3 is TGTGCCAGCAGTTTATATGGGACAGGGAGCTCCTACGAGCAGTACTTC.

The rearrangement links TRBV10-3 to TRBJ2-7; TRBD2 matches 12 bases. The V gene's germline CDR1 is ENHRY and CDR2 SYGVKD. J gave up 1 base and V 5 bases, and 9 bases lay outside the gene matches. CDR3 length: 17 amino acids. The CDR3 sequence is CAISPGLAGAGSYEQYF. The CDR3 region has the DNA TGTGCCATCAGTCCGGGACTAGCGGGCGCGGGATCCTACGAGCAGTACTTC.

The V call is TRBV15, the J call TRBJ2-4; tentatively, D is TRBD1 (7 bases). V lost 5 bases to trimming and J lost 3 bases, with 14 bases between them. This CDR3 spans 15 amino acids. Germline V CDR1 and CDR2: LNHNV, YYDKDF (reference sequence). The CDR3 region is CATSWTTGVKNIQYF. CDR3 nucleotides: TGTGCCACCAGCTGGACTACAGGGGTCAAAAACATTCAGTACTTC.